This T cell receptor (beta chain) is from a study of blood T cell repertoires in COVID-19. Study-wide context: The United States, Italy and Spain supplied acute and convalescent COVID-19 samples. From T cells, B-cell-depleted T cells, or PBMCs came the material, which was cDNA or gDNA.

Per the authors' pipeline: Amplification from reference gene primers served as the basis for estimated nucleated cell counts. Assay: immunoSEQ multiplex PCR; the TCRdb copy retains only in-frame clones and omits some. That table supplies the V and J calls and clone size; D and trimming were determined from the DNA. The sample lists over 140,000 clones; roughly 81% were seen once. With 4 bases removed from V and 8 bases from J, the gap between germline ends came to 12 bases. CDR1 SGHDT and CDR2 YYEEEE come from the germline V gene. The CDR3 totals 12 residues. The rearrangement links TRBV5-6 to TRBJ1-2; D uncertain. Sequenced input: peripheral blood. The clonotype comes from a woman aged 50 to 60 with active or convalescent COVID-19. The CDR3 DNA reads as TGTGCCAGCAGCCGCGGGTCCTCAGGCTACACCTTC. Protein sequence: CASSRGSSGYTF.